The rows below give T cell receptor beta chains drawn from one sample of a study of OX40 agonist ivuxolimab in advanced cancers. The table came from immunoSEQ multiplex PCR; TCRdb's copy has only in-frame clones and leaves some out. The sample holds 150,000 to 190,000 clones, approximately 94% seen once. The source was CD4+ or CD8+ T cells sorted from blood, collected in a trial of the OX40 agonist ivuxolimab. The receptors stem from an adult with an advanced solid tumor such as melanoma, head and neck, liver or kidney cancer. Both conserved end residues are part of each CDR3. The D gene is left open where the match is weak. Rows give clone size only sometimes, using once, few, many, or a class for an expanded clone.

TRBJ2-7 | NA | NA | 13 | TRBV7-2 | CASSSGTSYEQYF | TGTGCCAGCAGCTCCGGGACTTCCTACGAGCAGTACTTC
TRBJ2-3 | NA | NA | 16 | TRBV11-3 | CASSLGVGGSTDTQYF | TGTGCCAGCAGCTTAGGAGTAGGGGGTAGCACAGATACGCAGTATTTT
TRBJ2-7 | NA | NA | 12 | TRBV6-5 | CASSPPQGRSHF | TGTGCCAGCAGTCCACCACAGGGACGTTCGCACTTC
TRBJ2-1 | NA | NA | 14 | TRBV10-2 | CASRIDPRGSEQFF | TGCGCCAGCAGAATAGACCCACGGGGCAGTGAGCAGTTCTTC
TRBJ1-1 | NA | NA | 14 | TRBV6-5 | CASSYPQVNTEAFF | TGTGCCAGCAGTTACCCACAAGTGAACACTGAAGCTTTCTTT
TRBJ2-7 | NA | TRBD1 | 18 | TRBV28 | CASSPLFDRVDRAYEQYF | TGTGCCAGCAGTCCGTTATTCGACAGGGTAGATCGCGCCTACGAGCAGTACTTC
TRBJ1-2 | few | NA | 11 | TRBV30 | CGGRRNYGYTF | TGTGGGGGGAGGAGAAACTATGGCTACACCTTC
TRBJ1-1 | NA | NA | 14 | TRBV15 | CATSPRDLRAEAFF | TGTGCCACCAGCCCCCGAGACCTCCGGGCTGAAGCTTTCTTT
TRBJ1-6 | NA | TRBD1 | 16 | TRBV9 | CASSVEVTGQNSPLHF | TGTGCCAGCAGCGTAGAGGTGACAGGGCAGAATTCACCCCTCCACTTT
TRBJ1-2 | few | NA | 13 | TRBV27 | CASSRGLNYGYTF | TGTGCCAGCAGTCGCGGTTTGAACTATGGCTACACCTTC
TRBJ2-2 | NA | NA | 15 | TRBV11-3 | CASSFRQGNTGELFF | TGTGCCAGCAGCTTTAGGCAGGGCAACACCGGGGAGCTGTTTTTT
TRBJ2-2 | NA | NA | 12 | TRBV6-1 | CASSFNTGELFF | TGTGCCAGCAGTTTCAACACCGGGGAGCTGTTTTTT
TRBJ2-4 | NA | TRBD2 | 15 | TRBV28 | CASSLGGVAKNIQYF | TGTGCCAGCAGTCTGGGAGGGGTAGCCAAAAACATTCAGTACTTC
TRBJ2-5 | NA | NA | 16 | TRBV5-6 | CASSLPSGLAEETQYF | TGTGCCAGCAGCCTGCCCAGCGGATTAGCGGAAGAGACCCAGTACTTC
TRBJ1-3 | NA | NA | 16 | TRBV5-5 | CASSPGRGPSGNTIYF | TGTGCCAGCAGCCCGGGACGGGGCCCCTCTGGAAACACCATATATTTT
TRBJ2-3 | NA | TRBD2 | 15 | TRBV28 | CASSSGRVGGDTQYF | TGTGCCAGCAGTTCCGGCAGGGTGGGGGGGGATACGCAGTATTTT
TRBJ2-1 | NA | TRBD2 | 17 | TRBV18 | CASSPPSGRDSYNEQFF | TGTGCCAGCTCACCACCTAGCGGGCGCGACTCCTACAATGAGCAGTTCTTC
TRBJ2-1 | NA | NA | 13 | TRBV28 | CASSLWNRDEQFF | TGTGCCAGCAGTTTATGGAACAGGGATGAGCAGTTCTTC
TRBJ2-7 | once | NA | 14 | TRBV13 | CASSLRSGTYEQYF | TGTGCCAGCAGCTTACGTTCAGGTACCTACGAGCAGTACTTC
TRBJ1-2 | NA | NA | 15 | TRBV5-1 | CASSLEGRLNYGYTF | TGCGCCAGCAGCTTGGAGGGCAGACTTAACTATGGCTACACCTTC
TRBJ2-3 | NA | NA | 22 | TRBV9 | CASSRRELMVETKKLTTDTQYF | TGTGCCAGCAGCCGCCGAGAACTAATGGTCGAGACCAAAAAACTTACCACAGATACGCAGTATTTT
TRBJ2-5 | NA | NA | 13 | TRBV28 | CAIERGARETQYF | TGTGCCATCGAAAGAGGGGCGAGAGAGACCCAGTACTTC
TRBJ1-2 | few | NA | 12 | TRBV10-2 | CASRRDSYGYTF | TGCGCCAGCAGGAGGGATAGCTATGGCTACACCTTC
TRBJ2-3 | NA | NA | 11 | TRBV20-1 | CSAGPLDTQYF | TGCAGTGCTGGGCCCTTAGATACGCAGTATTTT
TRBJ2-3 | NA | NA | 13 | TRBV6-6 | CASSSQGRDTQYF | TGTGCCAGCAGCAGTCAGGGACGAGATACGCAGTATTTT
TRBJ2-6 | NA | TRBD1 | 19 | TRBV7-9 | CASSPRTGIGSSGANVLTF | TGTGCCAGCAGCCCCCGGACAGGGATCGGGAGCTCTGGGGCCAACGTCCTGACTTTC
TRBJ1-1 | NA | NA | 12 | TRBV6-6 | CASRPLNTEAFF | TGTGCCAGCAGGCCATTGAACACTGAAGCTTTCTTT
TRBJ2-7 | NA | NA | 11 | TRBV10-2 | CASTQVSFPGF | TGCGCCAGCACCCAGGTATCCTTCCCGGGCTTC
TRBJ1-1 | NA | NA | 14 | TRBV18 | CASSPQGKNTEAFF | TGTGCCAGCTCACCCCAGGGCAAAAACACTGAAGCTTTCTTT
TRBJ2-2 | NA | NA | 16 | TRBV13 | CASSPFGSGNTGELFF | TGTGCCAGCAGCCCCTTCGGTAGCGGTAACACCGGGGAGCTGTTTTTT